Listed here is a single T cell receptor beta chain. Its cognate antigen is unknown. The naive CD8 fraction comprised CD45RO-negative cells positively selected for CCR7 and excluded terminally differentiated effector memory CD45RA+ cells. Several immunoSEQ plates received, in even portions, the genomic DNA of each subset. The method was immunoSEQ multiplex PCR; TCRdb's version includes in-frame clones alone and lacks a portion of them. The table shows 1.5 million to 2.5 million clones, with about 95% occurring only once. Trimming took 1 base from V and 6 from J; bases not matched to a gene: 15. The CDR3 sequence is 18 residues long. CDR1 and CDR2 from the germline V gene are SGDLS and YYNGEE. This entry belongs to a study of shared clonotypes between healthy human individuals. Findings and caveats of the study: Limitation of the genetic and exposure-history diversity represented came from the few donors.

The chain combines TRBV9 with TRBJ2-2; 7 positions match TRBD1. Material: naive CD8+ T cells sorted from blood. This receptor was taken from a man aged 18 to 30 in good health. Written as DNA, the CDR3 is TGTGCCAGCAGCGTACCTTCGGGTGGGACAGACCCTTCCGGGGAGCTGTTTTTT. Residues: CASSVPSGGTDPSGELFF.